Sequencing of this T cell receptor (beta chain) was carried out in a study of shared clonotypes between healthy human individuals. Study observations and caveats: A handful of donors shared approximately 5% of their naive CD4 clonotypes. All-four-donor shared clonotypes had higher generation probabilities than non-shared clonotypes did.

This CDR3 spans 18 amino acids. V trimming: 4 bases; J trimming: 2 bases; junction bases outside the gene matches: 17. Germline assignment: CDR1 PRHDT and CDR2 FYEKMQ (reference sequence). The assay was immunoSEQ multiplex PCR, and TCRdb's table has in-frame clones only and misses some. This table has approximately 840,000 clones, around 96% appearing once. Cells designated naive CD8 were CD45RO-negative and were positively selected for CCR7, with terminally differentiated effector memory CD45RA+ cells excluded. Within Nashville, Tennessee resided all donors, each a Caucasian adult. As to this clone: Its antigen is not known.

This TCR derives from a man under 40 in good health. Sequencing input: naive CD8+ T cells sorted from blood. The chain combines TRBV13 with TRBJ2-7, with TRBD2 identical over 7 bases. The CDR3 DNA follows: TGTGCCAGCAGCTCTACCCCCGGAAATCAGCGGGACCCCTACGAGCAGTACTTC. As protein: CASSSTPGNQRDPYEQYF.